Sequencing of this T cell receptor beta chain was carried out in a study of T cell responses to AZD1222 COVID-19 vaccine. Sequenced by immunoSEQ multiplex PCR; TCRdb stores in-frame clones only, minus some. This table holds under 75,000 clones, 85% found once. V lost 5 bases to trimming and J lost 2 bases; unmatched junction nucleotides: 4. Germline CDR1 reads KGHSH; CDR2 reads LQKENI. The CDR3 is 15 amino acids. In this sample, this clone turned up once. The genes are TRBV18 and TRBJ2-2, with 8 bases aligning to TRBD1. The receptor was isolated from an adult in good health. This material consisted of peripheral blood, taken on day 0 of AZD1222 vaccination. The CDR3 protein is CASSISGGNTGELFF. Written as DNA, the CDR3 is TGTGCCAGCTCAATCTCAGGGGGCAACACCGGGGAGCTGTTTTTT.